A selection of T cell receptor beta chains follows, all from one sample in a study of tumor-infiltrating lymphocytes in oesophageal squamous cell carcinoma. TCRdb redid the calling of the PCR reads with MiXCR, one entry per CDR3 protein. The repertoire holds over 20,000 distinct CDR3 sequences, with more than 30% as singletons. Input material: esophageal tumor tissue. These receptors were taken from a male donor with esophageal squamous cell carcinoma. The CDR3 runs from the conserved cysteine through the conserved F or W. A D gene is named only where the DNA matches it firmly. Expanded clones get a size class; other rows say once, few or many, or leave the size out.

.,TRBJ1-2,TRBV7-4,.,CASSSTQQGDGYTF,TGTGCCAGCAGCTCGACCCAACAGGGAGATGGCTACACCTTC
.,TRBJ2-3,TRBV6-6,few,CATYSASGELYF,TGTGCCACATATTCGGCTTCCGGGGAGCTGTATTTT
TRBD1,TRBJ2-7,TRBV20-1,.,CSAIGQGAYEQYF,TGCAGTGCCATCGGACAGGGGGCCTACGAGCAGTACTTC
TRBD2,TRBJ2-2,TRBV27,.,CASTSGTSGRGTGELFF,TGTGCCAGCACTTCCGGGACTAGCGGGAGAGGCACCGGGGAGCTGTTTTTT
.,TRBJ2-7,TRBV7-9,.,CASSVPGTPSYEQYF,TGTGCCAGCAGCGTACCAGGGACACCCTCCTACGAGCAGTACTTC
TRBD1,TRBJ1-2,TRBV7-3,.,CASSAYDRDYGYTF,TGTGCCAGCAGCGCCTACGACAGGGACTATGGCTACACCTTC
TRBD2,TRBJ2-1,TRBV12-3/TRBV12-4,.,CASSLGSSGSNEQFF,TGTGCCAGCAGTTTAGGCTCTAGCGGGAGTAATGAGCAGTTCTTC
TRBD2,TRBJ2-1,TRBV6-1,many,CASSGTSGYNEQFF,TGTGCCAGCAGCGGGACTAGCGGCTACAATGAGCAGTTCTTC
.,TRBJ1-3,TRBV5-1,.,CASTTDPSGNTIYF,TGCGCCAGCACCACGGACCCCTCTGGAAACACCATATATTTT
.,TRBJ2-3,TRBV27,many,CASSPNRGSSTRNTQYF,TGTGCCAGCAGCCCTAATAGGGGTTCAAGCACACGGAATACGCAGTATTTT
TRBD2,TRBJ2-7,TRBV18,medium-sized,CASSPGLGHEQYF,TGTGCCAGCTCACCAGGACTAGGCCACGAGCAGTACTTC
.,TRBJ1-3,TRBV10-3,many,CAISESGVSGNTIYF,TGTGCCATCAGTGAGTCTGGGGTTTCTGGAAACACCATATATTTT
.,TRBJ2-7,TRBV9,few,CASSVDTAGQQYF,TGTGCCAGCAGCGTAGACACAGCAGGTCAGCAGTACTTC
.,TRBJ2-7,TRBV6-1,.,CASSEVGYEQYF,TGTGCCAGCAGTGAAGTAGGCTACGAGCAGTACTTC
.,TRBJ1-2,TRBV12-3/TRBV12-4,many,CASSTDGVHGYTF,TGTGCCAGCAGCACGGACGGAGTCCATGGCTACACCTTC
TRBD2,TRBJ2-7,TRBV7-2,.,CASSLDTSGNYEQYF,TGTGCCAGCAGCTTAGACACTAGCGGGAACTACGAGCAGTACTTC
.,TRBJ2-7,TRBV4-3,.,CASSGRRGSHEQYF,TGCGCCAGCAGCGGTAGGAGGGGTAGCCACGAGCAGTACTTC
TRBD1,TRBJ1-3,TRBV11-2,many,CASSPTGISGNTIYF,TGTGCCAGCAGCCCGACAGGGATCTCTGGAAACACCATATATTTT
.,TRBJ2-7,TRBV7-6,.,CASSSMDFSGEQYF,TGTGCCAGCAGCTCGATGGACTTCTCGGGCGAGCAGTACTTC
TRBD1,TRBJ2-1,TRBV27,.,CASSLFYTRDRANEQFF,TGTGCCAGCAGTTTATTCTACACCCGGGACAGGGCCAATGAGCAGTTCTTC
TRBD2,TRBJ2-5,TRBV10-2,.,CASSEPGLAGGYEQYF,TGCGCCAGCAGTGAGCCGGGACTAGCGGGAGGATACGAGCAGTACTTT